Given below is one TCR beta chain in context. The record originates from a study of T cell changes during pregnancy in multiple sclerosis. CDR3 size: 13 residues. V dropped 6 bases and J dropped 3; count of bases not matched to a gene: 4. The germline gives CDR1 SGHDT, CDR2 YYEEEE. Here immunoSEQ multiplex PCR was the method, and the copy in TCRdb shows in-frame clones only, minus some. The table shows around 30,000 clones, with 90% occurring only once. The sequence derives from a female donor with multiple sclerosis, enrolled in a pregnancy study. The chain has TRBV5-6 and TRBJ2-5; TRBD1 matches 8 bases. The specimen comprised CD8+ T cells from peripheral blood mononuclear cells, sampled in the second trimester of pregnancy. The CDR3 loop reads CASTRQGKETQYF. DNA of the CDR3: TGTGCCAGCACCCGACAGGGGAAAGAGACCCAGTACTTC.